This T cell receptor beta chain was retrieved from a study of T cells in Graves' hyperthyroidism and ophthalmopathy. Amplified TCR beta CDR3 regions derived from RNA transcripts. The primer set for the first-round RT-PCR of the TCR CDR3 was HTBI. TCRdb re-derived calls from the multiplex PCR reads in MiXCR, one entry per CDR3 protein. The sample carries about 400,000 distinct CDR3 sequences, roughly 13% recorded once. This CDR3 region has 11 residues. V gave up 6 bases and J gave up 3 bases, with 9 bases separating them. Per the germline V gene, CDR1 is DFQATT and CDR2 is SNEGSKA (reference sequence).

The source is a man aged 50 to 60 with Graves' ophthalmopathy. Sequencing used blood. This chain connects TRBV20-1 to TRBJ2-7; D gene ambiguous. The chain's CDR3 is CSAQDRYEQYF. The DNA for the CDR3 is TGCAGTGCCCAGGACCGCTACGAGCAGTACTTC.